Listed here are 16 T cell receptor beta chains from one sample, sequenced in a study of cytomegalovirus exposure and HLA in healthy donors. Vbeta (60) and Jbeta (13) primers were used in the PCR. TCRdb's table, derived via immunoSEQ multiplex PCR, lists solely in-frame clones and lacks some. This sample carries around 120,000 clones, roughly 60% of them seen once, and the ten largest clones take 9% to 10%. Material for sequencing was PBMCs. Every receptor here comes from a man between 35 and 55 years old in good health and CMV-seropositive.

V gene TRBV7-9 combines with J gene TRBJ1-5; 8 bases are a match to TRBD1. The CDR3 sequence is 15 residues long. The ends lost 5 bases at V and 7 bases at J; junction bases unmatched: 10. Looked up from germline, CDR1 is SEHNR and CDR2 is FQNEAQ (reference sequence). CDR3 amino acids: CASSDDRGGRQPQHF. The CDR3 DNA sequence: TGTGCCAGCAGCGACGACAGGGGAGGACGGCAGCCCCAGCATTTT.

CDR3 sequence (DNA): TGTGCCAGCAGCGCCGGGACTAGGGGGGATACGCAGTATTTT. Protein: CASSAGTRGDTQYF. The chain has TRBV7-2 and TRBJ2-3, with 8 bases fitting TRBD2. The germline V gene has CDR1 SGHTA and CDR2 FQGNSA. Unmatched junction bases numbered 7, after V lost 5 bases and J lost 6 bases. The CDR3 length is 14 residues.

The chain employs TRBV28 and TRBJ1-2; the match to TRBD1 covers 7 bases. The length of the CDR3 is 14 residues. CDR1 is MDHEN and CDR2 is SYDVKM in the germline V gene. The ends lost 4 bases at V and 5 bases at J; junction bases unmatched: 7. CDR3 nucleotides: TGTGCCAGCAGTTACGTGACAGGGTCGTATGGCTACACCTTC. Encoded protein: CASSYVTGSYGYTF.

This chain joins TRBV19 and TRBJ2-2; 14 bases are a match to TRBD2. CDR1 is LNHDA, CDR2 SQIVND, per germline (reference sequence). V dropped 6 bases and J dropped 7; count of bases not matched to a gene: 4. CDR3 size: 15 residues. The DNA for the CDR3 is TGTGCCAGTAGGGGACTAGCGGGAGAAATCGGGGAGCTGTTTTTT. Its protein product is CASRGLAGEIGELFF.

V gene TRBV2 combines with J gene TRBJ2-7, with D unresolved. The CDR3 contains 13 residues. Trimming removed 8 bases at V and 3 bases at J, with 14 bases between. The germline V gene encodes CDR1 SNHLY and CDR2 FYNNEI. The CDR3 DNA sequence: TGTGCCAGCTCTCCCCCAGAAGACTACGAGCAGTACTTC. The encoded protein is CASSPPEDYEQYF.

This chain joins TRBV7-9 and TRBJ2-7; 9 bases fit TRBD2. The germline V gene has CDR1 SEHNR and CDR2 FQNEAQ (reference sequence). The CDR3 totals 13 residues. Losses at the gene ends were 6 bases for V and 4 bases for J; bases not matched to a gene: 4. The CDR3 sequence: CASRLGLAYEQYF. The CDR3 DNA reads as TGTGCCAGCAGACTGGGACTAGCTTACGAGCAGTACTTC.

The sample holds a few counts of this clone. The rearrangement uses TRBV7-9 and TRBJ1-1, with 10 nucleotides matching TRBD1. The CDR3 is 15 amino acids. Germline trimming cut 5 bases from V and 5 bases from J; bases unmatched to any gene: 8. Germline V lookup: CDR1 SEHNR, CDR2 FQNEAQ (reference sequence). This CDR3 is CASSASGQGGTEAFF. Written as DNA, the CDR3 is TGTGCCAGCAGCGCCTCCGGACAGGGGGGTACTGAAGCTTTCTTT.

J is TRBJ2-1 and V is TRBV29-1, with D perhaps matching TRBD2 (6 bases). V was pared by 4 bases and J by 7 bases, with 14 bases between. The CDR3 has 13 residues. From germline, CDR1 is SQVTM and CDR2 ANQGSEA. CDR3 sequence (DNA): TGCAGCGTTGCACTAGCAAGTCCGAATGAGCAGTTCTTC. Residues: CSVALASPNEQFF.

The chain is built from TRBV19 and TRBJ1-5; perhaps TRBD1 as D (6 bases). Trimming cost V 9 bases and J 0 bases, with 12 bases left between them. This CDR3 is 14 amino acids long. Germline V CDR1 and CDR2: LNHDA, SQIVND (reference sequence). The CDR3 is CARQRQVSNQPQHF. The CDR3, as DNA: TGTGCCAGACAAAGACAGGTTAGCAATCAGCCCCAGCATTTT.

Only a few counts were recorded for this clone. Here the CDR3 DNA reads TGTGCCAGCGGTGGACAGCTTAACACTGAAGCTTTCTTT. Protein product: CASGGQLNTEAFF. The rearrangement joins TRBV6-1 to TRBJ1-1, with D perhaps TRBD1 (6 bases). The CDR3 spans 13 residues. V dropped 8 bases and J dropped 2 bases, with 12 bases sitting between them. Germline V gives CDR1 MNHNS, CDR2 SASEGT.

This chain uses TRBV27 with TRBJ2-7; 11 positions match TRBD2. Looked up from germline, CDR1 is MNHEY and CDR2 is SMNVEV (reference sequence). V lost 4 bases, J lost 1 base, and 0 bases stayed unmatched. The CDR3 has 14 residues. The CDR3, as DNA: TGTGCCAGCAGTTGGACTAGCGGGTCCTACGAGCAGTACTTC. This gives the protein CASSWTSGSYEQYF.

This rearrangement joins TRBV7-3 to TRBJ2-1, with 11 bases matching TRBD2. The germline V gene encodes CDR1 SGHTA and CDR2 FQGTGA. CDR3 size: 15 residues. V shed 5 bases and J 4 bases; nucleotides not matched to a gene: 4. This CDR3 is CASSIPSGGYNEQFF. The DNA for the CDR3 is TGTGCCAGCAGCATTCCTAGCGGGGGGTACAATGAGCAGTTCTTC.

The V and J genes are TRBV19 and TRBJ2-7; the D gene is possibly TRBD1 (5 bases). CDR3 size: 13 residues. V was trimmed by 3 bases and J by 2 bases, leaving 8 bases between them. CDR1 and CDR2 from the germline V gene are LNHDA and SQIVND (reference sequence). The CDR3 region is CASSIRAPYEQYF. The CDR3 DNA reads as TGTGCCAGTAGTATCAGGGCTCCCTACGAGCAGTACTTC. Variable domain in full (rest from reference TRBV19 and TRBJ2-7): DGGITQSPKYLFRKEGQNVTLSCEQNLNHDAMYWYRQDPGQGLRLIYYSQIVNDFQKGDIAEGYSVSREKKESFPLTVTSAQKNPTAFYLCASSIRAPYEQYFGPGTRLTVT.

The chain combines TRBV19 with TRBJ2-5, with 9 bases lining up with TRBD1. The CDR3 has 16 amino acids. J lost 5 bases, V lost 5 bases, and 12 bases had no gene match. CDR1 is LNHDA and CDR2 is SQIVND in the germline V gene (reference sequence). The CDR3 loop reads CASSFRRGTGRETQYF. CDR3 bases: TGTGCCAGTAGTTTCCGCCGGGGGACAGGGCGGGAGACCCAGTACTTC.

The sample holds one count of this clone. The J gene is TRBJ2-3, the V gene TRBV5-6, with 7 bases lining up with TRBD1. Trimming cost V 2 bases and J 2 bases; bases outside gene matches: 8. The CDR3 length is 16 residues. Germline values: CDR1 SGHDT, CDR2 YYEEEE. In DNA form, the CDR3 reads TGTGCCAGCAGCTTCCCGGGACAGACCAACACAGATACGCAGTATTTT. The encoded protein is CASSFPGQTNTDTQYF.

The table lists this clone with a few counts. CDR3 bases: TGCAGCGTTCTCGGTCTCAGTTGGGGGCAGGACTATGGCTACACCTTC. It specifies CSVLGLSWGQDYGYTF. The chain couples TRBV29-1 to TRBJ1-2; possible D gene TRBD1, 6 bases. V was pared by 5 bases and J by 3 bases, with 22 bases between. Germline values: CDR1 SQVTM, CDR2 ANQGSEA. CDR3 length: 16 amino acids.